The TCR beta chain under discussion was sequenced for a study of blood T cell repertoires in COVID-19. Study-level information: The United States, Italy and Spain provided the acute and convalescent COVID-19 samples. Sources were T cells, B-cell-depleted T cells, or PBMCs; the material itself was cDNA or gDNA.

Study processing details: Quantification of nucleated cells was approximated via reference gene primer amplification. Data came from immunoSEQ multiplex PCR; TCRdb stores just in-frame clones and leaves some out. V and J calls and clone size are given by that table; D and trimming were obtained from the DNA. The sample records tens of thousands of clones, more than 80% being singletons. The CDR3 sequence is 15 residues long. Germline V gene data show CDR1 as SGHNT and CDR2 as YYREEE (reference sequence). J was trimmed by 0 bases and V by 4 bases; bases with no gene match: 6. This receptor was taken from a woman older than 75 with acute or convalescent COVID-19. Specimen: peripheral blood. The J gene is TRBJ1-2, the V gene TRBV5-4; 7 bases agree with TRBD1. The CDR3 DNA follows: TGTGCCAGCAGCAAGCGACAGGGCCCTAACTATGGCTACACCTTC. This translates into CASSKRQGPNYGYTF.